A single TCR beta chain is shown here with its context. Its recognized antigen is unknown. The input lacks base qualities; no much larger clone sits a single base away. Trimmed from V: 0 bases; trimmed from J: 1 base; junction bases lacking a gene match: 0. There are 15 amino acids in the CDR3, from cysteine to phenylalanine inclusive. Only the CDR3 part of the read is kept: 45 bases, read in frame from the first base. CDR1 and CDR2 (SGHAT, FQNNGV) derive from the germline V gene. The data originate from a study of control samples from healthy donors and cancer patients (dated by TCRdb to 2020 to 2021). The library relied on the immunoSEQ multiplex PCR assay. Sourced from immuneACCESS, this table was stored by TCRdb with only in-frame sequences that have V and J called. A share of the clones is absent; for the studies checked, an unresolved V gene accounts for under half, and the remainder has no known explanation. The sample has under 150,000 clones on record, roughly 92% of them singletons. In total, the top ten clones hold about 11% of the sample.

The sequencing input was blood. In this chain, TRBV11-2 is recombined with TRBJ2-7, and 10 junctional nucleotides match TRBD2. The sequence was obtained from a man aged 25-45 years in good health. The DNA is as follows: TGTGCCAGCAGCTTAGAGACTAGCGGGTCCTACGAGCAGTACTTC. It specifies CASSLETSGSYEQYF. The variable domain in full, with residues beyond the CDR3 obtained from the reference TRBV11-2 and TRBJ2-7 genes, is EAGVAQSPRYKIIEKRQSVAFWCNPISGHATLYWYQQILGQGPKLLIQFQNNGVVDDSQLPKDRFSAERLKGVDSTLKIQPAKLEDSAVYLCASSLETSGSYEQYFGPGTRLTVT.